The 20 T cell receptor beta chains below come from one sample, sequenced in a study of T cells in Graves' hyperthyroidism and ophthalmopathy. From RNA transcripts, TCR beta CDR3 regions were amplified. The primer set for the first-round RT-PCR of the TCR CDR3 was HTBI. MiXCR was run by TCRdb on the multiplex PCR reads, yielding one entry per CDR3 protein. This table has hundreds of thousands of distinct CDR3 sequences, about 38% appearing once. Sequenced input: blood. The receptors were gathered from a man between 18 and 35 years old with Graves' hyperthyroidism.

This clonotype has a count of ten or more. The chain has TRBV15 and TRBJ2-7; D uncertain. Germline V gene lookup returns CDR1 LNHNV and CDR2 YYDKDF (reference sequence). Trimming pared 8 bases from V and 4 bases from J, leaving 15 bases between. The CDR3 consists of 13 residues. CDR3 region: CATAAASTYEQYF. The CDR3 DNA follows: TGTGCCACCGCCGCGGCCTCCACTTACGAGCAGTACTTC. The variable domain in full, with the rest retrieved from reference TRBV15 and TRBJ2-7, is DAMVIQNPRYQVTQFGKPVTLSCSQTLNHNVMYWYQQKSSQAPKLLFHYYDKDFNNEADTPDNFQSRRPNTSFCFLDIRSPGLGDTAMYLCATAAASTYEQYFGPGTRLTVT.

DNA for the CDR3: TGCAGTGCTACCGGGGGGCAAAACCCTTCCTACGAGCAGTACTTC. It translates to CSATGGQNPSYEQYF. V usage is TRBV20-1 and J usage is TRBJ2-7; weak D call: TRBD2 (7 bases). CDR3 length equals 15 residues. CDR1 DFQATT and CDR2 SNEGSKA come from the germline V gene (reference sequence). V dropped 4 bases and J dropped 1 base, with 17 bases sitting between them.

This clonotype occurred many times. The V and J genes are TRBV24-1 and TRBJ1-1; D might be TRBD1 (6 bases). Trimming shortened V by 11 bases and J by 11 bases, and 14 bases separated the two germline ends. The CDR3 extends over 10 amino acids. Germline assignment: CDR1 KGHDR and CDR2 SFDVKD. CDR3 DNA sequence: TGTGCCAACGCGCGGGGGCGGGCTTTCTTT. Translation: CANARGRAFF.

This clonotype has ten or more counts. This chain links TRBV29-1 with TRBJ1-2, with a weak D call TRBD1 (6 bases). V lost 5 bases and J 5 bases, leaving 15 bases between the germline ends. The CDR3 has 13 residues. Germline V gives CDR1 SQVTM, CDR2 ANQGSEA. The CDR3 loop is CSVLGQSLYGYTF. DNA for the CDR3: TGCAGCGTTCTCGGACAGAGCCTTTATGGCTACACCTTC. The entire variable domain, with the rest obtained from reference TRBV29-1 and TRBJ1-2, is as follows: SAVISQKPSRDICQRGTSLTIQCQVDSQVTMMFWYRQQPGQSLTLIATANQGSEATYESGFVIDKFPISRPNLTFSTLTVSNMSPEDSSIYLCSVLGQSLYGYTFGSGTRLTVV.

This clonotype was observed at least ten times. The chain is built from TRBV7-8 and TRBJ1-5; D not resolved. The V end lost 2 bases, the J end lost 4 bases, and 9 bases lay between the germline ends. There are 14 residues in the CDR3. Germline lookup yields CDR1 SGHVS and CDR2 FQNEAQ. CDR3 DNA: TGTGCCAGCAGCTTAAGGGCGGGAAATCAGCCCCAGCATTTT. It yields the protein CASSLRAGNQPQHF. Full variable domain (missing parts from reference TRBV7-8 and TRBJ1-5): GAGVSQSPRYKVAKRGQDVALRCDPISGHVSLFWYQQALGQGPEFLTYFQNEAQLDKSGLPSDRFFAERPEGSVSTLKIQRTQQEDSAVYLCASSLRAGNQPQHFGDGTRLSIL.

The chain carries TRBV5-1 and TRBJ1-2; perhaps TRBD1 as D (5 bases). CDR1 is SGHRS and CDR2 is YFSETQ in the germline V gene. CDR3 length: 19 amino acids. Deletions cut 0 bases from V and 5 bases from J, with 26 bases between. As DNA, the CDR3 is TGCGCCAGCAGCTTGGAGCACTCGGTGGGCAGGGCCTTATCTTATGGCTACACCTTC. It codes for CASSLEHSVGRALSYGYTF.

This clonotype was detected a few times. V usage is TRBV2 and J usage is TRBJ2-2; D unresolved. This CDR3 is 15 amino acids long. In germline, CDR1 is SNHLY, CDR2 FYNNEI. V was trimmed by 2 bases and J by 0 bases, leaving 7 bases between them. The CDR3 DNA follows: TGTGCCAGCAGTGAATATGAGGCGAACACCGGGGAGCTGTTTTTT. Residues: CASSEYEANTGELFF.

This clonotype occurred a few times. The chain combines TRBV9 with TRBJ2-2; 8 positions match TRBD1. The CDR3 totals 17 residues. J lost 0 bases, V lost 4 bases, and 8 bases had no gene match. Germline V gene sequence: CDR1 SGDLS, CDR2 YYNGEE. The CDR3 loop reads CASSRLRTGSNTGELFF. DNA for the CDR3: TGTGCCAGCAGCCGGTTAAGGACAGGGTCGAACACCGGGGAGCTGTTTTTT. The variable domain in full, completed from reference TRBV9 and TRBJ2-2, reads DSGVTQTPKHLITATGQRVTLRCSPRSGDLSVYWYQQSLDQGLQFLIQYYNGEERAKGNILERFSAQQFPDLHSELNLSSLELGDSALYFCASSRLRTGSNTGELFFGEGSRLTVL.

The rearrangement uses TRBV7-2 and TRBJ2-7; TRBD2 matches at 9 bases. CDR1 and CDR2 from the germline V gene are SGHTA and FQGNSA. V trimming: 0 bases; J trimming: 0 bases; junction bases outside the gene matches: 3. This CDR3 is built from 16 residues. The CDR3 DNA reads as TGTGCCAGCAGCTTAGCTCTAGCGGGGAGCTCCTACGAGCAGTACTTC. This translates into CASSLALAGSSYEQYF.

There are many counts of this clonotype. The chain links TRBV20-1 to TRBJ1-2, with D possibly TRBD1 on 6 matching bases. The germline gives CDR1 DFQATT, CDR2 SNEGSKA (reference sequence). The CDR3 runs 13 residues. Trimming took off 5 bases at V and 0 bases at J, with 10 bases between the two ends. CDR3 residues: CSASTGPNYGYTF. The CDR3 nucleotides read TGCAGTGCTTCGACAGGACCTAACTATGGCTACACCTTC.

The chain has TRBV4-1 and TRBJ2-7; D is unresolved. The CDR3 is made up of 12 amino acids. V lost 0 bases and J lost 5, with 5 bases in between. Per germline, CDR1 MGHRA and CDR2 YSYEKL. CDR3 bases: TGCGCCAGCAGCCAAGAGGGTAACGAGCAGTACTTC. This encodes CASSQEGNEQYF.

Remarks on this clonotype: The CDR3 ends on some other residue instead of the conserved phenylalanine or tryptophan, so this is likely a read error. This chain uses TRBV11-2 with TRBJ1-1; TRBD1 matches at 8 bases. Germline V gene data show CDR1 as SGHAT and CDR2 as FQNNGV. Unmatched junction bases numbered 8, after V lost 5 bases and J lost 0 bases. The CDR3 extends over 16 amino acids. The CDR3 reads CASSRGQGVMNTEAFL. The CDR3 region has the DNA TGTGCCAGCAGCCGAGGACAGGGCGTTATGAACACTGAAGCTTTCCTT.

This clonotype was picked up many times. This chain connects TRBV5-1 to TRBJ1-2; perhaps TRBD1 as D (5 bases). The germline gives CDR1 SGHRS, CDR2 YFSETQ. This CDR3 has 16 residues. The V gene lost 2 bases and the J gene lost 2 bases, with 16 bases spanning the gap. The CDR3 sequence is CASSFSRDDVNYGYTF. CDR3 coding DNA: TGCGCCAGCAGCTTTAGTCGGGACGATGTCAACTATGGCTACACCTTC.

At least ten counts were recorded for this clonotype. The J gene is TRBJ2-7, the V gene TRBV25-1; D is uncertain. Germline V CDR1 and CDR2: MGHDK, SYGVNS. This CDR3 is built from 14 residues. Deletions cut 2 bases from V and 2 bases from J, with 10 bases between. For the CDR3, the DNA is TGTGCCAGCAGTGAAGTCAAATATCCCTACGAGCAGTACTTC. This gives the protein CASSEVKYPYEQYF.

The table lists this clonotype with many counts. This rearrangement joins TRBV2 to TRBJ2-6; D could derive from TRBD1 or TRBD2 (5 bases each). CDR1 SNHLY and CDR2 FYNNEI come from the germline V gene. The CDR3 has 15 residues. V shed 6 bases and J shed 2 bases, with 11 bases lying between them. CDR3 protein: CASRGPQAGANVLTF. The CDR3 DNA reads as TGTGCCAGCAGGGGACCTCAGGCTGGGGCCAACGTCCTGACTTTC.

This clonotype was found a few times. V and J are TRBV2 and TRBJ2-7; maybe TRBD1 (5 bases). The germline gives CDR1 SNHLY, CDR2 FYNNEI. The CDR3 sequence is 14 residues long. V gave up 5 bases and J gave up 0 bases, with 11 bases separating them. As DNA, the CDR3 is TGTGCCAGCAGTTCGGACACCAGCTCCTACGAGCAGTACTTC. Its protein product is CASSSDTSSYEQYF. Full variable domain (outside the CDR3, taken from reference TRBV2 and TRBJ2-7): EPEVTQTPSHQVTQMGQEVILRCVPISNHLYFYWYRQILGQKVEFLVSFYNNEISEKSEIFDDQFSVERPDGSNFTLKIRSTKLEDSAMYFCASSSDTSSYEQYFGPGTRLTVT.

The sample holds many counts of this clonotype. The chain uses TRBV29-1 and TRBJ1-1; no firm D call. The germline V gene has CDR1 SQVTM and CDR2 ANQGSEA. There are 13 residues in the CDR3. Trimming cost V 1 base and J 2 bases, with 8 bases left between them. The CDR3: CSVEGVGNTEAFF. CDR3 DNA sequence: TGCAGCGTTGAAGGTGTAGGAAACACTGAAGCTTTCTTT.

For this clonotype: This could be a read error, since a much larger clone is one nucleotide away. CDR3 region: CASSHVGRDYTF. The CDR3 region has the DNA TGTGCCAGCAGCCACGTAGGTAGAGACTACACCTTC. The rearrangement uses TRBV14 and TRBJ1-2; no definite D call. Germline V gives CDR1 SGHDN, CDR2 FVKESK. Trimming pared 3 bases from V and 10 bases from J, leaving 12 bases between. This CDR3 is built from 12 residues.

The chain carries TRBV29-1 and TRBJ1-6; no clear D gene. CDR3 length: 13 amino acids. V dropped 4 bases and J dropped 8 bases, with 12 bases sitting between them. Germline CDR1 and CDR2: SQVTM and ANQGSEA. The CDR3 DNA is TGCAGCGTTGGGGAGGGATTCGATTCACCCCTCCACTTT. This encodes CSVGEGFDSPLHF.

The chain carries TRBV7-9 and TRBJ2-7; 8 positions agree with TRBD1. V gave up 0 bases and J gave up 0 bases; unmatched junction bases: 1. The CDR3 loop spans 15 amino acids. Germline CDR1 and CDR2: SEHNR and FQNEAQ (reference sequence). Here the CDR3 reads CASSLAGQASYEQYF. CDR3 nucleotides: TGTGCCAGCAGCTTAGCGGGACAGGCCTCCTACGAGCAGTACTTC.